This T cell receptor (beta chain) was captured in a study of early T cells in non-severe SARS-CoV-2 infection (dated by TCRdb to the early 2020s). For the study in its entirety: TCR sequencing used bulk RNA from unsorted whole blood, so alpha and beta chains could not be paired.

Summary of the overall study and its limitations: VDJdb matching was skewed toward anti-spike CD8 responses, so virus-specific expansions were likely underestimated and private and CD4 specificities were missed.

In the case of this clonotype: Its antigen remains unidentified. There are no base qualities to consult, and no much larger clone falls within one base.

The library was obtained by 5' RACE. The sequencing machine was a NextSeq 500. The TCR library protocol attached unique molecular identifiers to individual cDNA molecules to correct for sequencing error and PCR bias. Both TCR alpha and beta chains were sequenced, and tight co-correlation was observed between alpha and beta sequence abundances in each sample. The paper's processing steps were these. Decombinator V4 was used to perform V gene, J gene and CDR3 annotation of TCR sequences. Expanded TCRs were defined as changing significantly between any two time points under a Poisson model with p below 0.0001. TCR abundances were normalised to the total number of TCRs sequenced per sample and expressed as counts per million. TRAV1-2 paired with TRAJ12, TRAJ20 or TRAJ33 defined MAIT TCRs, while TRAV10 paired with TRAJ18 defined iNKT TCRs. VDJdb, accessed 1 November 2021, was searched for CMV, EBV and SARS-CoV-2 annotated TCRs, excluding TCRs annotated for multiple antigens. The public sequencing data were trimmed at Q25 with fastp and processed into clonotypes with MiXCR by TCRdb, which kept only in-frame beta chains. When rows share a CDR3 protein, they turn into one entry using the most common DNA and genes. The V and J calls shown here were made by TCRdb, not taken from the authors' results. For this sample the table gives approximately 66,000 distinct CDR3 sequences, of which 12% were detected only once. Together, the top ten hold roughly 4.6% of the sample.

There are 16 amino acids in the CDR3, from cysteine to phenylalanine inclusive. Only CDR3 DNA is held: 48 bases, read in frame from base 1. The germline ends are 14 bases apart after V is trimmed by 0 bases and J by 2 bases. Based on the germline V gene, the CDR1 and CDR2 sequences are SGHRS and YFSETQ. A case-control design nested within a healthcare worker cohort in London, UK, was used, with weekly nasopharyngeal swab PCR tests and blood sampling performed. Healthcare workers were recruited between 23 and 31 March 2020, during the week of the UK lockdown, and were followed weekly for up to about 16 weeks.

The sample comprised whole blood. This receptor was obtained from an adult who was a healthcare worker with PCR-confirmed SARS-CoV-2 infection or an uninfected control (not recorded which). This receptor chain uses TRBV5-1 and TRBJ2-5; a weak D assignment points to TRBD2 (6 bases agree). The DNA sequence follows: TGCGCCAGCAGCTTGGCCTCTGCTGGGAGGCAAGAGACCCAGTACTTC. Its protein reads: CASSLASAGRQETQYF.